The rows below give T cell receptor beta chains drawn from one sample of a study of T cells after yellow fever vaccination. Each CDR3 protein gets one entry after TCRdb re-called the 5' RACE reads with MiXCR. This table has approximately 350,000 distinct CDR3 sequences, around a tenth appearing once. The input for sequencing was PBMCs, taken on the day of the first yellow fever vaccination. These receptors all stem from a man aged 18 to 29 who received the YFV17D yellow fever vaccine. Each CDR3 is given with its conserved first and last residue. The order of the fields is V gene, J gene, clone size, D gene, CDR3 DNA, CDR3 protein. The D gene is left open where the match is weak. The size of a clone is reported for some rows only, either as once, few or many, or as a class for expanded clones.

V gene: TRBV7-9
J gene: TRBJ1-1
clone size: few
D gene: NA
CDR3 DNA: TGTGCCAGCAGCTTAGGCAGGGCTTTTTCCACTGAAGCTTTCTTT
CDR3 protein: CASSLGRAFSTEAFF

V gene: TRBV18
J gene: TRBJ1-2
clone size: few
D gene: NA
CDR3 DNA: TGTGCCAGCTCAGCCTCCGGGACTAATAACTATGGCTACACCTTC
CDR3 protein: CASSASGTNNYGYTF

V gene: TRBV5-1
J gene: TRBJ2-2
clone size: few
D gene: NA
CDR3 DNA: TGCGCCAGCAGCTTGGAGGCTATTTCGACCGGGGAGCTGTTTTTT
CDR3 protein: CASSLEAISTGELFF

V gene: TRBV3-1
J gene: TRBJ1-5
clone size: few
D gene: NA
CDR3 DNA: TGTGCCAGCAGCCACTCAGGGAGGCAGCCCCAGCATTTT
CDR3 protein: CASSHSGRQPQHF

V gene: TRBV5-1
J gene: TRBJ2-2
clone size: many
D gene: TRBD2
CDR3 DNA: TGCGCCAGCAGCTTTAGCGGGGCTCACACCGGGGAGCTGTTTTTT
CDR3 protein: CASSFSGAHTGELFF

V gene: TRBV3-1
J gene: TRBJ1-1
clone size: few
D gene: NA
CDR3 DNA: TGTGCCAGCAGCCCTACGGGAGGGGTCCCTGAAGCTTTCTTT
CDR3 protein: CASSPTGGVPEAFF

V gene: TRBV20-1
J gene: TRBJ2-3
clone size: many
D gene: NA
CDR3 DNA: TGCAGTGCACCTTACCTAAGCACAGATACGCAGTATTTT
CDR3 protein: CSAPYLSTDTQYF

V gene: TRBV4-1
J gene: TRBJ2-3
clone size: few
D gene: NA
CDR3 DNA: TGCGCCAGCAGCCAAGATCCCGGCAGGGAGAGCACAGATACGCAGTATTTT
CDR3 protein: CASSQDPGRESTDTQYF

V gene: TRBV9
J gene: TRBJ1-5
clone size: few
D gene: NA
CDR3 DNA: TGTGCCAGCAGCGGGGCAGATAATCAGCCCCAGCATTTT
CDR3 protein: CASSGADNQPQHF

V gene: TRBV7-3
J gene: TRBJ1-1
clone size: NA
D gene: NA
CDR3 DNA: TGTGCCAGCAGCTTGTACATGAACACTGAAGCTTTCTTT
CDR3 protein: CASSLYMNTEAFF

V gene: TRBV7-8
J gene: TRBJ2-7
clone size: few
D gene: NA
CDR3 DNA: TGTGCCAGCAGCTTAGGGGGAGGACCGGGGTCCTACGAGCAGTACTTC
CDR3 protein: CASSLGGGPGSYEQYF

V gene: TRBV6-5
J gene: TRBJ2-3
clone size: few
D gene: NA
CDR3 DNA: TGTGCCAGCAGTTACTCGGAGCGGACCACAGATACGCAGTATTTT
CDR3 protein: CASSYSERTTDTQYF

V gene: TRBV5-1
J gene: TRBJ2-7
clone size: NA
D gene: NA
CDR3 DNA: TGCGCCAGCAGCGAGTTCTACGAGCAGTACTTC
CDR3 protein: CASSEFYEQYF

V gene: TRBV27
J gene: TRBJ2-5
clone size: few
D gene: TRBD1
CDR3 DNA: TGTGCCAGCAGTCCCGACAGGGGACGTGGGGAGACCCAGTACTTC
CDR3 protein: CASSPDRGRGETQYF

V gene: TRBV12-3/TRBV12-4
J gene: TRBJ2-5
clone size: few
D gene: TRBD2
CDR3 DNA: TGTGCCAGCAGGCCCGGGGAGGGGACAGAGACCCAGTACTTC
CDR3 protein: CASRPGEGTETQYF

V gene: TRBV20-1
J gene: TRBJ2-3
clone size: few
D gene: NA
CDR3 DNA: TGCAGTGCTACGGGACCCTTGCTGATAGATACGCAGTATTTT
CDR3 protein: CSATGPLLIDTQYF

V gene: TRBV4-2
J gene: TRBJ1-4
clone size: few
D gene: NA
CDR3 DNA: TGTGCCAGCAGCCTGGGCGGGACAACTAATGAAAAACTGTTTTTT
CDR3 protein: CASSLGGTTNEKLFF

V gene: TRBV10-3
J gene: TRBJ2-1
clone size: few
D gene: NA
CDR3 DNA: TGTGCCGCACACAGCGCACAGCAAACAGGGCAGTTCTTC
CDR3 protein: CAAHSAQQTGQFF

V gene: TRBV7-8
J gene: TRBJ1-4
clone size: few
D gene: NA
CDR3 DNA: TGTGCCAGCAGCGACCGGGACGGTAATGAAAAACTGTTTTTT
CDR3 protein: CASSDRDGNEKLFF

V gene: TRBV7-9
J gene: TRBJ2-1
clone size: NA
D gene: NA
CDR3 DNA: TGTGCCAGCAGCTTAGGAACGGGGGGCCCACCTGAGCAGTTCTTC
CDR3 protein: CASSLGTGGPPEQFF

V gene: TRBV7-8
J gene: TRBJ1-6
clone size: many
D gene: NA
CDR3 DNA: TGTGCCAGCAGCTTCCAGACTGGGAATTCACCCCTCCACTTT
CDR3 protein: CASSFQTGNSPLHF

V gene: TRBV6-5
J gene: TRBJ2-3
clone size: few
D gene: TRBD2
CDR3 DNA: TGTGCCAGCAGACCCGGGGGGGCCGGGTGGGATACGCAGTATTTT
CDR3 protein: CASRPGGAGWDTQYF

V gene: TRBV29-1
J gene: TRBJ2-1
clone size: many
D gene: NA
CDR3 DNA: TGCAGCGTTCATGGCCCATCTAGGTATGAGCAGTTCTTC
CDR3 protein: CSVHGPSRYEQFF

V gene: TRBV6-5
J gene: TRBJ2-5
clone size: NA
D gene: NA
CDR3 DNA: TGTGCCAGCAGTTACTCGGAACGGGGGCCCGCTACGAAAGAGACCCAGTACTTC
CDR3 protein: CASSYSERGPATKETQYF

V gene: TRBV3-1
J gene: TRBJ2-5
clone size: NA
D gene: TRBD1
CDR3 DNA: TGTGCCAGCAGCCAAGCGGCCAGGGGGGAGACCCAGTACTTC
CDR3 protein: CASSQAARGETQYF

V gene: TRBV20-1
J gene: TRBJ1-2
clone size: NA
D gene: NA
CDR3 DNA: TGCAGTGCAGGGGTCCCAACGTTGGACTATGGCTACACCTTC
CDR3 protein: CSAGVPTLDYGYTF

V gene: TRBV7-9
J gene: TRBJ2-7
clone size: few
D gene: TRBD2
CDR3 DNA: TGTGCCAGCAGCTCAACGCTAGCGGGGGGCGACTACGAGCAGTACTTC
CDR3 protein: CASSSTLAGGDYEQYF

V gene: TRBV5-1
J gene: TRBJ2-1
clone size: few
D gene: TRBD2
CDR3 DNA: TGCGCCAGCAGCTTGGTTACTAGCGGGGGGGCTCAGTTCTTC
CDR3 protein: CASSLVTSGGAQFF

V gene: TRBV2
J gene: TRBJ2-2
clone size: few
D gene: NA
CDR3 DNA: TGTGCCAGCGCGGAGCTCACCGGGGAGCTGTTTTTT
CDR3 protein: CASAELTGELFF

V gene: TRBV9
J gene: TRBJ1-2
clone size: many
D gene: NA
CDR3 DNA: TGTGCCAGCAGCCGAGATGACACGCGGGATGGCTACACCTTC
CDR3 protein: CASSRDDTRDGYTF

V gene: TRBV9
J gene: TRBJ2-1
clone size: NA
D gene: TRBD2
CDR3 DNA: TGTGCCAGCAGCGTAGAGCCTAGCGGGGCAGGTGAGCAGTTCTTC
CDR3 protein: CASSVEPSGAGEQFF

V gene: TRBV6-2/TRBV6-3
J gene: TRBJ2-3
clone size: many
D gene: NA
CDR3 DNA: TGTGCCAGCACCCCGGGTAGGGGCGCTTGGACAGATACGCAGTATTTT
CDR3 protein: CASTPGRGAWTDTQYF

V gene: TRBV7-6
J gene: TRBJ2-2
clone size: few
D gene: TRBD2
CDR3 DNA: TGTGCCAGCAGCGCAACCGGGACTATAAACGGGGAGCTGTTTTTT
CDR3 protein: CASSATGTINGELFF

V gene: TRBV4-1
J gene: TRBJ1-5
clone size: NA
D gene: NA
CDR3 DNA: TGCGCCAGCAGCCAAGATATGACCCACAATCAGCCCCAGCATTTT
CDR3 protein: CASSQDMTHNQPQHF

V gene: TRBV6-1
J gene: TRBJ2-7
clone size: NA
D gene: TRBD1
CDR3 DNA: TGTGCCACCGCGACGGGACAGGGAGGGTACGAGCAGTACTTC
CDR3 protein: CATATGQGGYEQYF

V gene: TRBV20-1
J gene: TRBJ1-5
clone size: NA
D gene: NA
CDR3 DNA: TGCAGTGCTAGCGCCCGGGACGGCCATAGCAATCAGCCCCAGCATTTT
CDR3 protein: CSASARDGHSNQPQHF

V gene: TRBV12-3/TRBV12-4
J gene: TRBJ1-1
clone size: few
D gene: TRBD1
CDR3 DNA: TGTGCCAGCAGGATCGCAGGGGGAGGCACTGAAGCTTTCTTT
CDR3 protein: CASRIAGGGTEAFF

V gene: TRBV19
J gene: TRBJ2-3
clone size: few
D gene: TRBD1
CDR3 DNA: TGTGCCAGTAATCAGAACCCGGGACAGGGCTCAGATACGCAGTATTTT
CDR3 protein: CASNQNPGQGSDTQYF

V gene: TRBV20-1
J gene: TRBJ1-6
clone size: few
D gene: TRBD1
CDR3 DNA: TGCAGTGCTAGGGAAATCGGGACAGGGGATTCACCCCTCCACTTT
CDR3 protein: CSAREIGTGDSPLHF

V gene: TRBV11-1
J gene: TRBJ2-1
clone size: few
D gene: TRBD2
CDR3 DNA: TGTGCCAGCAGCTTAGAACTAGCGGGGGGGATCGGCTACAATGAGCAGTTCTTC
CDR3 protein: CASSLELAGGIGYNEQFF